The clone carrying this TCR beta chain was recorded once. This sample is drawn from a study of blood T cell repertoires in COVID-19. Study-level information: From the United States, Italy and Spain came samples of acute and convalescent COVID-19.

Trimming shortened V by 5 bases and J by 5 bases, and 16 bases separated the two germline ends. Germline V lookup: CDR1 SGHVS, CDR2 FQNEAQ. This CDR3 comprises 15 residues. Sequencing used immunoSEQ multiplex PCR; TCRdb keeps in-frame clones, though not all of them. The sample lists 150,000 or so clones; roughly 89% were seen once. The receptor comes from a man over 45 with acute or convalescent COVID-19. This chain links TRBV7-8 with TRBJ2-1, with D maybe TRBD2 (7 bases). The sequencing sample was made of peripheral blood. This chain's CDR3 is CASSPRGGGHNEQFF. The CDR3 nucleotides read TGTGCCAGCAGCCCCCGAGGGGGGGGGCACAATGAGCAGTTCTTC.